There are a few counts of the clone carrying this T cell receptor beta chain. Antigen: not known. TCRdb redid the calling of the 5' RACE reads with MiXCR, one entry per CDR3 protein. The sample has just under 550,000 distinct CDR3 sequences; over 9.5% are singletons. This sample stems from a study of CD8 T cells in ankylosing spondylitis. Study findings and constraints: Within ankylosing spondylitis blood, a TCR beta motif made up of several highly homologous variants appeared to be characteristic.

Material: blood, either unsorted or a sorted T cell fraction (not recorded which). The source is a male donor with ankylosing spondylitis.

This CDR3 is CATSREDQSTDTQYF. CDR3 in DNA: TGTGCCACCAGCAGAGAAGATCAAAGCACAGATACGCAGTATTTT. V usage is TRBV15 and J usage is TRBJ2-3; unclear D gene. CDR1 and CDR2 (germline): LNHNV, YYDKDF (reference sequence). This CDR3 is 15 amino acids long. Between the trimmed V and J ends, which lost 0 bases and 0 bases, there was a span of 7 bases. The complete variable domain, with remaining parts taken from reference TRBV15 and TRBJ2-3, reads DAMVIQNPRYQVTQFGKPVTLSCSQTLNHNVMYWYQQKSSQAPKLLFHYYDKDFNNEADTPDNFQSRRPNTSFCFLDIRSPGLGDTAMYLCATSREDQSTDTQYFGPGTRLTVL.